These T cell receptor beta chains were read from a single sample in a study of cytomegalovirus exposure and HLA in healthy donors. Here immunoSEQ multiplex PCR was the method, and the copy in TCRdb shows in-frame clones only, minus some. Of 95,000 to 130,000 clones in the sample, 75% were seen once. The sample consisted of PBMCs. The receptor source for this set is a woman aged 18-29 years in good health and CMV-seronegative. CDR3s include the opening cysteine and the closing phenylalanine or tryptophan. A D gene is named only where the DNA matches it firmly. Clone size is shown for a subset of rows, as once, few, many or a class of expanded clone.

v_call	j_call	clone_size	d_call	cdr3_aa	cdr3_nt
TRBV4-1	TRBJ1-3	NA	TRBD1	CASSLRDRGQNGNTIYF	TGCGCCAGCAGCCTTCGGGACAGGGGGCAAAATGGAAACACCATATATTTT
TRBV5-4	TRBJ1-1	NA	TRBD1	CASSLGGQKAPEAFF	TGTGCCAGCAGCTTGGGGGGACAGAAGGCCCCTGAAGCTTTCTTT
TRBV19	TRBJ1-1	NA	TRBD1	CASSIDSRQGYMNTEAFF	TGTGCCAGTAGTATAGATTCCCGACAGGGCTATATGAACACTGAAGCTTTCTTT
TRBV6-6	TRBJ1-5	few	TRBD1	CASTGQGRIQPQHF	TGTGCCAGCACCGGACAGGGGAGGATACAGCCCCAGCATTTT
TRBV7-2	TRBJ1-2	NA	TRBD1	CASSLGGQTIYGYTF	TGTGCCAGCAGCTTAGGGGGACAGACCATATATGGCTACACCTTC
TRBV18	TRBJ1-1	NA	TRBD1	CASSRKQTGEGNTEAFF	TGTGCCAGCTCCCGAAAGCAGACAGGGGAGGGAAACACTGAAGCTTTCTTT
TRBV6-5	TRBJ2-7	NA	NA	CASSYRAPPTSYEQYF	TGTGCCAGCAGTTACCGAGCACCCCCAACCTCCTACGAGCAGTACTTC
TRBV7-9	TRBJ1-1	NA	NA	CASIRGGASDTEAFF	TGTGCCAGCATTAGGGGGGGGGCTTCGGATACTGAAGCTTTCTTT
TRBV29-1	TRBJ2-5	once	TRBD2	CSAASGGARETQYF	TGCAGCGCCGCTAGCGGGGGGGCGCGAGAGACCCAGTACTTC
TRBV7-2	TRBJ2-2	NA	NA	CASSLFGGRGTGELFF	TGTGCCAGCAGCTTATTCGGGGGGAGGGGGACCGGGGAGCTGTTTTTT
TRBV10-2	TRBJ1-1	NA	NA	CASCPFSTTNTEAFF	TGCGCCAGCTGTCCTTTCAGCACGACAAACACTGAAGCTTTCTTT
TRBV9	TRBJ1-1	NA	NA	CASSVAMTATEAFF	TGTGCCAGCAGCGTAGCTATGACAGCCACTGAAGCTTTCTTT
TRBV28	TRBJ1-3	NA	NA	CASSSDRWRNTIYF	TGTGCCAGCAGTTCTGACAGGTGGAGAAACACCATATATTTT
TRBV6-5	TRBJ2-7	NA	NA	CASSYLFFYEQYF	TGTGCCAGCAGTTACTTATTTTTCTACGAGCAGTACTTC
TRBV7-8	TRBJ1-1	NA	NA	CASRAGINTEAFF	TGTGCCAGCAGGGCCGGGATTAACACTGAAGCTTTCTTT
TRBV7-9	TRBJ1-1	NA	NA	CASSLTGGQHPNTEAFF	TGTGCCAGCAGCCTAACTGGGGGCCAACACCCGAACACTGAAGCTTTCTTT
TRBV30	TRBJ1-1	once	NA	CAWRNQGAQNTEAFF	TGTGCCTGGAGAAATCAAGGGGCGCAAAACACTGAAGCTTTCTTT
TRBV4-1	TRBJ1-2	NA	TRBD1	CASSHQTGAYGYTF	TGCGCCAGCAGCCACCAGACAGGGGCCTATGGCTACACCTTC
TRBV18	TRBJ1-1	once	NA	CASSKTEGVEAFF	TGTGCCAGCTCAAAAACAGAAGGGGTTGAAGCTTTCTTT
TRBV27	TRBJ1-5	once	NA	CASSQTSNLWQPQHF	TGTGCCAGCAGCCAAACTTCTAACCTTTGGCAGCCCCAGCATTTT
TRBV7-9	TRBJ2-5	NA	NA	CASKWYSGGQETQYF	TGTGCCAGCAAGTGGTATAGCGGAGGGCAAGAGACCCAGTACTTC
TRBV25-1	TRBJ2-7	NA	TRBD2	CASSEMGGVYEQYF	TGTGCCAGCAGTGAAATGGGAGGGGTCTACGAGCAGTACTTC
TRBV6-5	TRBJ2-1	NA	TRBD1	CASRTTGGTYNEQFF	TGTGCCAGCAGAACTACAGGGGGAACCTACAATGAGCAGTTCTTC
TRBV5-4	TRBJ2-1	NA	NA	CASSSGRGLSSYNEQFF	TGTGCCAGCAGCTCGGGGCGGGGGCTTAGCTCCTACAATGAGCAGTTCTTC
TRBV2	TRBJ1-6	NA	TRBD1	CASRKWAGTADSPLHF	TGTGCCAGCAGGAAATGGGCCGGGACAGCCGATTCACCCCTCCACTTT
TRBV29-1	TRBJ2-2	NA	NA	CSALDRKGTGELFF	TGCAGCGCCCTGGACAGAAAAGGAACCGGGGAGCTGTTTTTT
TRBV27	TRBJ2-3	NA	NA	CASSSGPGLSTDTQYF	TGTGCCAGCAGTTCAGGACCGGGACTTAGCACAGATACGCAGTATTTT
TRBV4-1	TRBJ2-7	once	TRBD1	CASSQVQGAIYEQYF	TGCGCCAGCAGCCAAGTCCAGGGGGCTATCTACGAGCAGTACTTC
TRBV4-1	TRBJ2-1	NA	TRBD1	CASQTDRGFLYNEQFF	TGCGCCAGCCAGACGGACAGGGGCTTTCTATACAATGAGCAGTTCTTC
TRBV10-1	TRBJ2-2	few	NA	CASRPDGAGELFF	TGCGCCAGCAGACCGGACGGGGCCGGGGAGCTGTTTTTT
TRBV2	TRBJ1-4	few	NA	CASTLTAPNEKLFF	TGTGCCAGCACCTTGACAGCCCCTAATGAAAAACTGTTTTTT
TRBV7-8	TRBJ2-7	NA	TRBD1	CASSLPTGTSSYEQYF	TGTGCCAGCAGCTTACCGACAGGGACGAGCTCCTACGAGCAGTACTTC
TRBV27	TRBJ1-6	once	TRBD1	CASSLSMGQGYPSALHF	TGTGCCAGCAGTTTATCGATGGGACAGGGTTATCCCTCGGCCCTCCACTTT
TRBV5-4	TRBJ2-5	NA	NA	CASSLGQYQETQYF	TGTGCCAGCAGCTTGGGTCAGTACCAAGAGACCCAGTACTTC
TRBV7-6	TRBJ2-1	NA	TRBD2	CASSLGPYGRVNEQFF	TGTGCCAGCAGCTTAGGCCCTTACGGGAGGGTAAATGAGCAGTTCTTC
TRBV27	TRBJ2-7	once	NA	CASSPTKSYEQYF	TGTGCCAGCAGTCCAACAAAATCCTACGAGCAGTACTTC
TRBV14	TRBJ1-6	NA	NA	CASSQEAAISYNSPLHF	TGTGCCAGCAGCCAAGAGGCTGCAATCTCCTATAATTCACCCCTCCACTTT
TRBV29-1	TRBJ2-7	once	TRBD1	CSVKKGGSYERYF	TGCAGCGTTAAAAAAGGGGGCTCCTACGAGCGGTACTTC
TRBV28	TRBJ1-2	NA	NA	CASSYTGTYGYTF	TGTGCCAGCAGTTATACAGGGACCTATGGCTACACCTTC
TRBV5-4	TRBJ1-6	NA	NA	CASSLQRVKHNSPLHF	TGTGCCAGCAGCTTGCAACGGGTAAAACATAATTCACCCCTCCACTTT
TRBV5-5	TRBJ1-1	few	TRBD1	CASSLGQGEAFF	TGTGCCAGCAGCTTGGGACAGGGTGAAGCTTTCTTT
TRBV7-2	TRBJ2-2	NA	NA	CASSLARKQRTGELFF	TGTGCCAGCAGCTTAGCGAGGAAGCAGCGCACCGGGGAGCTGTTTTTT